The following is a TCR beta chain sequence with its context. Its target is unknown. Germline-derived CDR1 and CDR2 are SGHTA and FQGNSA. V lost 10 bases, J lost 1 base, and 5 bases stayed unmatched. The CDR3 is 14 amino acids. The data originate from a study of cytomegalovirus exposure and HLA in healthy donors. Study-wide results and limits: Overall, around 160 TCR beta chains were annotated as cytomegalovirus-associated. Most sequenced TCRs were rare (though some public TCRs occurred in many donors). As a later analysis showed, a missense DCLRE1C variant was linked to trimming of TCR beta V- and J-genes.

The PCR employed 60 Vbeta primers together with 13 Jbeta primers. The data were produced by immunoSEQ multiplex PCR, yet TCRdb's version contains in-frame clones alone and is incomplete. The sample includes about 51,000 clones. The clonotype originates from a middle-aged man in good health and CMV-seropositive. The chain combines TRBV7-2 with TRBJ2-3; 10 bases agree with TRBD2. The sequenced sample consisted of PBMCs. The CDR3 DNA sequence: TGTGCCACAGCGGGGGGGACTGGCACAGATACGCAGTATTTT. Encoded protein: CATAGGTGTDTQYF.